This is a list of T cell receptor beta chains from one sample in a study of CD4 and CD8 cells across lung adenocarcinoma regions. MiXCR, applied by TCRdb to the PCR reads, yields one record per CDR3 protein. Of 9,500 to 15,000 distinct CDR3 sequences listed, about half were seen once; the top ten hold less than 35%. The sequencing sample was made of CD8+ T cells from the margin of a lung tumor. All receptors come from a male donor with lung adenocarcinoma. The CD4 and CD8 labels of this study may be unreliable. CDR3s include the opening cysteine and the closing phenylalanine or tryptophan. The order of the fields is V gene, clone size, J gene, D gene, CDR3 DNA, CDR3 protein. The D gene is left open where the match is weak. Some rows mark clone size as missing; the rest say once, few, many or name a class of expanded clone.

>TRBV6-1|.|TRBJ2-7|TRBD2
TGTGCCAGCAGTCCACAGACTAGCGGAGGAGGTTACGAGCAGTACTTC
CASSPQTSGGGYEQYF
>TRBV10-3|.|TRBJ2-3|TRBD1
TGTGTCATCAGCCCAGGGGGCCCGGAGACCCAGTATTTT
CVISPGGPETQYF
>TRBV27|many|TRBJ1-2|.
TGTGCCAGCAGTTCCACAGGGTTCGGCGGCTACACCTTC
CASSSTGFGGYTF
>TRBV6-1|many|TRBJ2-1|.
TGTGCCAGCAGTGCGGGGTATGAGCAGTTCTTC
CASSAGYEQFF
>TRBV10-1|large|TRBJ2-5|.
TGCGCCAGCAGTGGGGGCAGGGGTGAGACCCAGTACTTC
CASSGGRGETQYF
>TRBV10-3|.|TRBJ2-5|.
TGTGGCACGGGTGCAGGAGGGGGCCACCAAGATACCCAGTACTTC
CGTGAGGGHQDTQYF
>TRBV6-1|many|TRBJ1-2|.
TGTGCCAGCAAGGCTAGGACAAACTATGGCTACACCTTC
CASKARTNYGYTF
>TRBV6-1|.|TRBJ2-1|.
TGTGCCAGCAGTGAAGCGCTCCTTAGCCTAGACCGAGTTTCCCCGTACTTC
CASSEALLSLDRVSPYF
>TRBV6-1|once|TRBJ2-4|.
TGTGCCAGCAGCGGGGCGGGGCGGGGAGCCACAAATACGCAGTACTTC
CASSGAGRGATNTQYF
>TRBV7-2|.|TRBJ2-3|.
TGTGCGGGCAGCGTGGGCCGCCTCCGAGATACGCAGTATTTC
CAGSVGRLRDTQYF
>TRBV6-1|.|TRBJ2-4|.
TGTGCCAGCAAGACGGGGCCTACCGCCACAAATACGCAGTACTTC
CASKTGPTATNTQYF
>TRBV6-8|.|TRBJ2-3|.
TGTGCCAGCAGTGAGGGGCTAGGGGGACGGGGTGCAGAGACGCAGTATTTC
CASSEGLGGRGAETQYF
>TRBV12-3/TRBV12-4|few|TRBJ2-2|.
TGTGCCAGCACCGCGGACTCTAACACCGGGGAGCTGTTTTTT
CASTADSNTGELFF
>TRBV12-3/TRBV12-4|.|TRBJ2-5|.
TGTGCCAGCAGTTTAACAGGTTCAGAGACCCAGTACTTC
CASSLTGSETQYF
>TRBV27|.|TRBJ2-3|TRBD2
TGTGCCAGCAGTGCGGGGCTCGCGGGAGGTGGCCCAGAGACGCAGTATTTT
CASSAGLAGGGPETQYF
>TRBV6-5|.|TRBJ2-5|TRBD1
TGTGCCAGCAGTTACTCGCCAGGGGGAGAGACCCAGTACTTC
CASSYSPGGETQYF
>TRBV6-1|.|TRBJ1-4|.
TGTGCCGGCAGGACGGGAAATAATGAAAAACTGTTTTTT
CAGRTGNNEKLFF
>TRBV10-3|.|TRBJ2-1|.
TGTGCCGTGATCGGCGAGAGACCGTTCTTT
CAVIGERPFF
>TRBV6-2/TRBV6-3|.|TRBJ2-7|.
TGTGCCAGCAGTCCTCTCAGCGAGACCTACTACGAGCAGTACTTC
CASSPLSETYYEQYF
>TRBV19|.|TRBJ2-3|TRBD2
TGTGCCAGTAGTGACCTAGCGGGAGGGCTAACAGATACGCAGTATTTT
CASSDLAGGLTDTQYF
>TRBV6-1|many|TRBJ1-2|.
TGTGCCAGCAGTCTTCAGACCGGGACTGTCTATGGCTACACCTTC
CASSLQTGTVYGYTF
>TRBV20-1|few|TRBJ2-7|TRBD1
TGCAGTGCCCCGACATTTGGGACAGCGAGATACGAGCAGTACTTC
CSAPTFGTARYEQYF